These T cell receptor beta chains were read from a single sample in a study of OX40 agonist ivuxolimab in advanced cancers. Repertoires were generated with immunoSEQ multiplex PCR, while TCRdb's copy carries only in-frame clones and drops some. The data show roughly 90,000 clones, 90% to 95% seen once. This specimen was CD4+ or CD8+ T cells sorted from blood, taken in a trial of the OX40 agonist ivuxolimab. Source of these receptors: an adult with an advanced solid tumor such as melanoma, head and neck, liver or kidney cancer. The CDR3 runs from the conserved cysteine through the conserved F or W. Fields, in order: D gene, clone size, V gene, J gene, CDR3 protein, CDR3 DNA. The D gene is left open where the match is weak. Rows give clone size only sometimes, using once, few, many, or a class for an expanded clone.

.,.,TRBV6-5,TRBJ2-2,CASSSGRAVTGELFF,TGTGCCAGCAGTTCCGGACGGGCCGTCACCGGGGAGCTGTTTTTT
.,.,TRBV19,TRBJ1-1,CASSIATGWDGTEAFF,TGTGCCAGTAGTATAGCGACCGGATGGGACGGCACTGAAGCTTTCTTT
TRBD1,.,TRBV7-6,TRBJ1-1,CASSSGTGGTEAFF,TGTGCCAGCAGCTCCGGGACAGGGGGGACTGAAGCTTTCTTT
TRBD1,.,TRBV9,TRBJ1-1,CASSVGGQGTGF,TGTGCCAGCAGCGTAGGAGGACAGGGGACCGGCTTT
TRBD2,.,TRBV19,TRBJ2-5,CASSIGGGDQETQYF,TGTGCCAGTAGTATTGGCGGGGGGGACCAAGAGACCCAGTACTTC
.,.,TRBV27,TRBJ1-1,CASSSRPAGDPEAFF,TGTGCCAGCAGTTCCCGTCCGGCGGGCGACCCTGAAGCTTTCTTT
.,.,TRBV28,TRBJ1-1,CASSLWAGVNTEAFF,TGTGCCAGCAGTTTATGGGCAGGGGTCAACACTGAAGCTTTCTTT
.,once,TRBV5-4,TRBJ1-1,CASSLAEGSAEAFF,TGTGCCAGCAGCTTGGCAGAGGGAAGCGCTGAAGCTTTCTTT
.,.,TRBV27,TRBJ1-4,CASSSGSGPVSLNEKLFF,TGTGCCAGCAGTTCGGGTTCTGGGCCCGTTTCCTTGAATGAAAAACTGTTTTTT
TRBD1,.,TRBV27,TRBJ2-7,CASSDRGGNEQYF,TGTGCCAGCAGTGACAGGGGGGGCAACGAGCAGTACTTC
.,.,TRBV19,TRBJ1-1,CASSIDRTYTEAFF,TGTGCCAGTAGTATCGACAGAACTTACACTGAAGCTTTCTTT
.,.,TRBV19,TRBJ2-7,CASSISGSYEQYF,TGTGCCAGTAGTATATCTGGCTCCTACGAGCAGTACTTC
.,.,TRBV9,TRBJ2-1,CASSAGLFNEQFF,TGTGCCAGCAGCGCCGGACTTTTCAATGAGCAGTTCTTC
.,.,TRBV29-1,TRBJ1-1,CSVDRDDTEAFF,TGCAGCGTTGACAGGGACGACACTGAAGCTTTCTTT
.,.,TRBV5-8,TRBJ2-2,CASTPAGAGLTGELFF,TGTGCCAGCACCCCGGCGGGGGCAGGGCTGACCGGGGAGCTGTTTTTT
TRBD2,.,TRBV29-1,TRBJ2-2,CSVERGGTSSGELFF,TGCAGCGTTGAAAGGGGCGGGACTAGCTCCGGGGAGCTGTTTTTT
.,.,TRBV28,TRBJ2-7,CASSKQVGSYEQYF,TGTGCCAGCAGCAAACAGGTGGGCTCCTACGAGCAGTACTTC
.,few,TRBV9,TRBJ1-1,CASSVARGSMNTEAFF,TGTGCCAGCAGCGTAGCCAGGGGCTCGATGAACACTGAAGCTTTCTTT
.,.,TRBV7-2,TRBJ2-7,CASSSSGLQYF,TGTGCCAGCAGCTCGTCGGGACTTCAGTACTTC
TRBD1,.,TRBV6-5,TRBJ2-1,CASGPGQAYNEQFF,TGTGCTTCCGGCCCGGGACAGGCTTACAATGAGCAGTTCTTC
TRBD1,.,TRBV2,TRBJ1-2,CASSDRGDYGYTF,TGTGCCAGCAGTGACAGGGGGGACTATGGCTACACCTTC
.,.,TRBV5-1,TRBJ1-4,CASGDKPGEKLFF,TGCGCCAGCGGGGACAAGCCGGGGGAAAAACTGTTTTTT
.,.,TRBV29-1,TRBJ1-2,CSVDGRHPTF,TGCAGCGTTGACGGGCGGCACCCCACCTTC
.,.,TRBV19,TRBJ1-1,CASSQTTGRTEAFF,TGTGCCAGTAGCCAAACGACGGGACGGACTGAAGCTTTCTTT
.,.,TRBV27,TRBJ2-3,CASSRLTTDTQYF,TGTGCCAGCAGCCGATTGACCACAGATACGCAGTATTTT
TRBD1,.,TRBV19,TRBJ1-1,CASSIGFQGDTEAFF,TGTGCCAGTAGTATAGGGTTCCAGGGGGACACTGAAGCTTTCTTT
.,.,TRBV25-1,TRBJ2-1,CASSVRTYNEQFF,TGTGCCAGCAGTGTAAGGACCTACAATGAGCAGTTCTTC
.,few,TRBV4-1,TRBJ2-7,CASSQDERSSYEQYF,TGCGCCAGCAGCCAAGATGAAAGGAGCTCCTACGAGCAGTACTTC
.,once,TRBV6-6,TRBJ2-2,CASSTEGNTGELFF,TGTGCCAGCAGCACGGAGGGAAACACCGGGGAGCTGTTTTTT
.,.,TRBV29-1,TRBJ2-1,CSVAGRNEQFF,TGCAGCGTTGCAGGGAGGAATGAGCAGTTCTTC
.,.,TRBV2,TRBJ2-7,CASSVRDRYEQYF,TGTGCCAGCAGCGTCCGGGACCGCTACGAGCAGTACTTC
TRBD1,.,TRBV19,TRBJ1-2,CASRGTGGYGYTF,TGTGCCAGTAGAGGGACAGGGGGCTATGGCTACACCTTC
.,.,TRBV19,TRBJ1-2,CASSIRGRDGYTF,TGTGCCAGTAGTATCCGGGGTCGGGATGGCTACACCTTC
.,.,TRBV7-6,TRBJ2-7,CASSFGTKRYEQYF,TGTGCCAGCAGCTTCGGCACCAAGAGGTACGAGCAGTACTTC
.,.,TRBV5-1,TRBJ2-7,CASSAGSIYEQYF,TGCGCCAGCAGCGCAGGTTCTATCTACGAGCAGTACTTC
.,.,TRBV9,TRBJ1-1,CASSPRKTEGTAFF,TGTGCCAGCAGCCCCCGAAAAACGGAAGGAACAGCTTTCTTT
TRBD1,.,TRBV29-1,TRBJ1-2,CSVDRVEGYTF,TGCAGCGTGGACAGGGTAGAGGGCTACACCTTC
TRBD1,.,TRBV6-5,TRBJ1-2,CASSLNPGGYGYTF,TGTGCCAGCAGTTTGAACCCAGGGGGCTATGGCTACACCTTC
.,.,TRBV27,TRBJ1-1,CASSLGNTEAFF,TGTGCCAGCAGTTTAGGGAACACTGAAGCTTTCTTT
.,.,TRBV27,TRBJ2-1,CASSNGPYNEQFF,TGTGCCAGCAGTAATGGACCCTACAATGAGCAGTTCTTC
.,.,TRBV28,TRBJ2-1,CASSLSLDREANEQFF,TGTGCCAGCAGTTTAAGTTTGGACAGAGAGGCCAATGAGCAGTTCTTC